A selection of T cell receptor beta chains follows, all from one sample in a study of T cells in localized non-small cell lung cancer. TCRdb's table, derived via immunoSEQ multiplex PCR, lists solely in-frame clones and lacks some. The top ten clones hold around 4.2% of a sample with approximately 30,000 clones, around 90% of them seen once. Here the sequenced sample was peripheral blood mononuclear cells, taken before any cancer treatment. The receptor set was obtained from a woman aged 35-75 years with stage III lung adenocarcinoma. The CDR3 runs from the conserved cysteine through the conserved F or W. The D gene is left open where the match is weak. Where a row states a size, it is once, few, many or the class of an expanded clone; other rows omit it.

j_gene: TRBJ1-1; d_gene: TRBD1; abundance: .; v_gene: TRBV30; CDR3aa: CAWSVGGQLAFF; CDR3nt: TGTGCCTGGAGTGTAGGGGGCCAACTGGCTTTCTTT
j_gene: TRBJ2-5; d_gene: .; abundance: .; v_gene: TRBV11-2; CDR3aa: CASSLGMPVQETQYF; CDR3nt: TGTGCCAGCAGCTTAGGAATGCCCGTTCAAGAGACCCAGTACTTC
j_gene: TRBJ2-2; d_gene: .; abundance: few; v_gene: TRBV27; CDR3aa: CASSLRGDTGELFF; CDR3nt: TGTGCCAGCAGTTTACGAGGGGACACCGGGGAGCTGTTTTTT
j_gene: TRBJ2-1; d_gene: TRBD2; abundance: few; v_gene: TRBV7-3; CDR3aa: CASSFLHGGGRSNEQFF; CDR3nt: TGTGCCAGCAGCTTCCTACATGGGGGAGGGAGGAGCAATGAGCAGTTCTTC
j_gene: TRBJ1-1; d_gene: .; abundance: .; v_gene: TRBV19; CDR3aa: CASSIRKGANTEAFF; CDR3nt: TGTGCCAGTAGTATTAGAAAAGGGGCGAACACTGAAGCTTTCTTT
j_gene: TRBJ2-5; d_gene: .; abundance: once; v_gene: TRBV20-1; CDR3aa: CSARAGETQYF; CDR3nt: TGCAGTGCTAGAGCTGGGGAGACCCAGTACTTC
j_gene: TRBJ1-6; d_gene: .; abundance: .; v_gene: TRBV5-1; CDR3aa: CASSLGQRNSPLHF; CDR3nt: TGCGCCAGCAGCTTGGGGCAGCGGAATTCACCCCTCCACTTT
j_gene: TRBJ1-1; d_gene: TRBD1; abundance: .; v_gene: TRBV2; CDR3aa: CASSELTGATEAFF; CDR3nt: TGTGCCAGCAGTGAATTGACAGGGGCCACTGAAGCTTTCTTT
j_gene: TRBJ2-7; d_gene: .; abundance: .; v_gene: TRBV4-2; CDR3aa: CASSQDRGSYEQYF; CDR3nt: TGTGCCAGCAGCCAAGATCGGGGTTCCTACGAGCAGTACTTC
j_gene: TRBJ2-2; d_gene: TRBD2; abundance: .; v_gene: TRBV4-3; CDR3aa: CASSHPGLAGNTGELFF; CDR3nt: TGCGCCAGCAGCCACCCTGGACTAGCGGGGAACACCGGGGAGCTGTTTTTT
j_gene: TRBJ2-5; d_gene: TRBD2; abundance: .; v_gene: TRBV11-2; CDR3aa: CASSYGGLAVQETQYF; CDR3nt: TGTGCCAGCAGCTATGGGGGACTAGCGGTCCAAGAGACCCAGTACTTC
j_gene: TRBJ2-7; d_gene: .; abundance: .; v_gene: TRBV5-5; CDR3aa: CASSASGDPYEQYF; CDR3nt: TGTGCCAGCAGCGCCTCAGGGGACCCCTACGAGCAGTACTTC
j_gene: TRBJ2-7; d_gene: .; abundance: .; v_gene: TRBV5-4; CDR3aa: CASSRGYEQYF; CDR3nt: TGTGCCAGCAGCCGGGGCTACGAGCAGTACTTC